The source of this TCR beta chain is a study of T cell changes during pregnancy in multiple sclerosis. Assay: immunoSEQ multiplex PCR; the TCRdb copy retains only in-frame clones and omits some. The sample holds around 63,000 clones, 80% to 95% seen once. The CDR3 is 15 residues long. The germline V gene has CDR1 WNHNN and CDR2 SYGVQD (reference sequence). V dropped 8 bases and J dropped 4 bases, with 18 bases sitting between them. This sequence was found in a female donor in good health, enrolled as a control in a pregnancy study. The chain carries TRBV10-1 and TRBJ1-5; D not certain. Source: peripheral blood, taken in the third trimester of pregnancy. Here the CDR3 DNA reads TGCGCCAGCGCGGTCCGTCCCCCAGAGAATCAGCCCCAGCATTTT. Its protein product is CASAVRPPENQPQHF.